What follows are 6 T cell receptor beta chains derived from one specimen sequenced in a study of blood T cell repertoires in COVID-19. TCRdb keeps only in-frame clones here, not all; method: immunoSEQ multiplex PCR. The sample consists of 20,000 to 25,000 clones, around 83% of them appearing once. Material: peripheral blood. These receptors originate from a man in his 70s with acute or convalescent COVID-19.

The rearrangement links TRBV10-3 to TRBJ1-3; 12 bases are shared with TRBD1. V lost 3 bases and J lost 0; bases outside the gene matches: 3. Germline lookup yields CDR1 ENHRY and CDR2 SYGVKD. This CDR3 has 17 amino acids. CDR3 sequence: CAISDGTGGISGNTIYF. The CDR3 coding sequence is TGTGCCATCAGTGACGGGACAGGGGGCATCTCTGGAAACACCATATATTTT.

V usage is TRBV5-5 and J usage is TRBJ2-5; TRBD1 matches at 7 bases. The CDR3 is 15 amino acids. V gave up 4 bases and J gave up 1 base; unmatched junction bases: 7. Germline V gene sequence: CDR1 SGHKS, CDR2 YYEKEE (reference sequence). CDR3 region: CASSLQGRPQETQYF. The CDR3 DNA sequence: TGTGCCAGCAGCCTACAGGGGCGCCCCCAAGAGACCCAGTACTTC. Full variable domain (remainder filled in from reference TRBV5-5 and TRBJ2-5): DAGVTQSPTHLIKTRGQQVTLRCSPISGHKSVSWYQQVLGQGPQFIFQYYEKEERGRGNFPDRFSARQFPNYSSELNVNALLLGDSALYLCASSLQGRPQETQYFGPGTRLLVL.

V usage is TRBV7-2 and J usage is TRBJ2-3, with no clear D. Between the trimmed V and J ends, which lost 5 bases and 6 bases, there was a span of 12 bases. The CDR3 consists of 13 residues. Germline V gene data show CDR1 as SGHTA and CDR2 as FQGNSA. CDR3 coding DNA: TGTGCCAGCAGCGATTCCTACGGGGATACGCAGTATTTT. Translated: CASSDSYGDTQYF.

The chain links TRBV12-3 or TRBV12-4 to TRBJ1-5, with D possibly matching TRBD1 (5 bases). The CDR3 has 12 residues. The V gene lost 5 bases and the J gene lost 7 bases, with 9 bases spanning the gap. The CDR3 DNA reads as TGTGCCAGCAGTCAGGGTTCGCAGCCCCAGCATTTT. Its translation is CASSQGSQPQHF.

The chain joins TRBV11-3 to TRBJ2-3; 7 bases are shared with TRBD2. The CDR3 is 16 amino acids. V lost 5 bases and J lost 2; bases outside the gene matches: 10. CDR1 is SGHNT and CDR2 is YENEEA in the germline V gene. For the CDR3, the DNA is TGTGCCAGCAGCCGCGGGGGAGCACTTTACACAGATACGCAGTATTTT. Residues: CASSRGGALYTDTQYF.

The gene calls are TRBV19 and TRBJ2-7, with D possibly TRBD2 on 5 matching bases. V was clipped by 2 bases and J by 5 bases, with 13 bases between them. Germline V gives CDR1 LNHDA, CDR2 SQIVND (reference sequence). The length of the CDR3 is 14 residues. DNA of the CDR3: TGTGCCAGTAGTATATCATCAGCGGTAGACGAGCAGTACTTC. Protein sequence: CASSISSAVDEQYF.